The present T cell receptor beta chain was sequenced within a study of cytomegalovirus exposure and HLA in healthy donors. The ends were cut back, 3 bases at V and 8 bases at J, with 8 bases in the middle. Germline assignment: CDR1 SNHLY and CDR2 FYNNEI. CDR3 size: 12 residues. With 60 Vbeta and 13 Jbeta primers, the PCR was carried out. Generated by immunoSEQ multiplex PCR, the TCRdb table keeps only in-frame clones and is missing some. The table has about 200,000 clones, around 87% seen once. The material sequenced was PBMCs. The chain links TRBV2 to TRBJ1-5; D is ambiguous. This sequence was found in a woman aged 18-30 years in good health and CMV-seronegative. DNA of the CDR3: TGTGCCAGCAGTGACAGGCATAAGCCCCAGCATTTT. It is translated as CASSDRHKPQHF.